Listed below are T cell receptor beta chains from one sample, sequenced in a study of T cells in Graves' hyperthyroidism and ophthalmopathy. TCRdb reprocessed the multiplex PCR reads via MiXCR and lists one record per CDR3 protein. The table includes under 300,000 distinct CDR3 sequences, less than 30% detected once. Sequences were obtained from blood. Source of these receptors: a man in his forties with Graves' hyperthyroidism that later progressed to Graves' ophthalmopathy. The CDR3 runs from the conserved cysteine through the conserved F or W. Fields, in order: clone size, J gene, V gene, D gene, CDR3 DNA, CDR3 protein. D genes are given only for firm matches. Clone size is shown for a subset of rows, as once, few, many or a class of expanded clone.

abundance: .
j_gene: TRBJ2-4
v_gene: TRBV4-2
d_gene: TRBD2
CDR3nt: TGTGCCAGCAGCCAGGGACTAGCGGGATTGAACATTCAGTACTTC
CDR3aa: CASSQGLAGLNIQYF

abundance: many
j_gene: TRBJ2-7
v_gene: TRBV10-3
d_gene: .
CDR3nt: TGTGCCATCAGTGATTGGGACACTGACTACGAGCAGTACTTC
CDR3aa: CAISDWDTDYEQYF

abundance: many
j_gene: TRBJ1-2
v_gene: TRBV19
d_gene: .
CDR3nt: TGTGCCAGTAGTATAGATGGGGCGCCGGCTGGCTACACCTTC
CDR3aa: CASSIDGAPAGYTF

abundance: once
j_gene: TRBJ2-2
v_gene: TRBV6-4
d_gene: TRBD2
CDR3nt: TGTGCCAGCATCCGAGCGGGGGGAAACACCGGGGAGCTGTTTTTT
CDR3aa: CASIRAGGNTGELFF

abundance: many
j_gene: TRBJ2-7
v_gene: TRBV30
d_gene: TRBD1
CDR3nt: TGTGCCTACAACAGGGGCACGATTACCTACGAGCAGTACTTC
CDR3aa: CAYNRGTITYEQYF

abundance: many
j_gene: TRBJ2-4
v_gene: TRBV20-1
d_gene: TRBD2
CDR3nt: TGCAGTGCCATCACTAGCGGGAGGACCAAAAACATTCAGTACTTC
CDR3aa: CSAITSGRTKNIQYF

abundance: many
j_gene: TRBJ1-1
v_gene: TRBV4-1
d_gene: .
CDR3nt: TGCGCCAGCAGCCAAGCTTCCCTCACTGAAGCTTTCTTT
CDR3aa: CASSQASLTEAFF

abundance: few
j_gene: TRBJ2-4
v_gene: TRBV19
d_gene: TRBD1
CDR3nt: TGTGCCAGTGCTACAGGGGGCTCTGCCAAAAACATTCAGTACTTC
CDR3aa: CASATGGSAKNIQYF

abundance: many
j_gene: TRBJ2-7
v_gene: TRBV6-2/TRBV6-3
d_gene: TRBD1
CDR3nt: TGTGCCAGCAGTTTCGAACAGGGGTCCTACGAGCAGTACTTC
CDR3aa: CASSFEQGSYEQYF

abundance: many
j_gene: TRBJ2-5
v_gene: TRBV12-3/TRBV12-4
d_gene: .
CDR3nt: TGTGCCAGCAGTCCCCAGGGGCGGGGACAAGAGACCCAGTACTTC
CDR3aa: CASSPQGRGQETQYF

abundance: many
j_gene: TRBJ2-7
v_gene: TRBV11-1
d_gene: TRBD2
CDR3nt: TGTGCCAGCAGCTTAGTTAGGACTAGCGGGATTTCATCCTACGAGCAGTACTTC
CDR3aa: CASSLVRTSGISSYEQYF

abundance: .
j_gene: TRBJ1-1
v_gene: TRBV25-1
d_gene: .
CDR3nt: TGTGCCAGCAGTGGGACGGATATACCTTACACTGAAGCTTTCTTT
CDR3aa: CASSGTDIPYTEAFF

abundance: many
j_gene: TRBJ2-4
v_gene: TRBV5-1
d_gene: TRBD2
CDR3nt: TGCGCCAGCAGCTTGGAAATAGCGGGAGGAAACATTCAGTACTTC
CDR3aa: CASSLEIAGGNIQYF